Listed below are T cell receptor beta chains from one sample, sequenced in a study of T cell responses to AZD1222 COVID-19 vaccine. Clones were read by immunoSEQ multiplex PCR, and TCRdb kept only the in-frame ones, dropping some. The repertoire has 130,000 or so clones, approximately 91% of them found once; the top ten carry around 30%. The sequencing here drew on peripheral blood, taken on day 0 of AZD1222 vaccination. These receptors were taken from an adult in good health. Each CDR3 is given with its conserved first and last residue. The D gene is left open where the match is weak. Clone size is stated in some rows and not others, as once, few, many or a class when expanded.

CASSLGDRGLHSNQPQHF	TGTGCCAGCAGCTTAGGAGACAGGGGGTTACATAGCAATCAGCCCCAGCATTTT	NA	TRBD1	TRBV7-2	TRBJ1-5	18
CASSLNTPTGADTQYF	TGTGCCAGCAGCTTGAATACTCCCACGGGGGCAGATACGCAGTATTTT	NA	NA	TRBV7-3	TRBJ2-3	16
CASREEGALHF	TGTGCCAGCAGAGAAGAAGGGGCCCTCCACTTT	once	NA	TRBV2	TRBJ1-6	11
CASSITSGSPEQYF	TGTGCCAGTAGTATTACTAGCGGGAGTCCCGAGCAGTACTTC	NA	TRBD2	TRBV19	TRBJ2-7	14
CTSSQDRCGGVWTQTQETQYF	TGCACCAGCAGCCAAGATCGGTGCGGGGGGGTCTGGACGCAAACCCAAGAGACCCAGTACTTC	NA	NA	TRBV1	TRBJ2-5	21
CASSVRDINSPLHF	TGTGCCAGCAGCGTACGGGACATTAATTCACCCCTCCACTTT	NA	NA	TRBV9	TRBJ1-6	14
CASSLDLVGNTEAFF	TGTGCCAGCAGCTTGGATCTGGTCGGGAACACTGAAGCTTTCTTT	NA	NA	TRBV5-4	TRBJ1-1	15
CASDFSVVGLSGNTIYF	TGTGCCTCGGATTTTTCCGTAGTGGGTTTATCTGGAAACACCATATATTTT	NA	NA	TRBV30	TRBJ1-3	17
CASSLHLYGANVLTF	TGTGCCAGCAGCTTACATTTATATGGGGCCAACGTCCTGACTTTC	NA	NA	TRBV11-2	TRBJ2-6	15
CASSLQGTGELFF	TGTGCCAGCAGTCTTCAGGGAACCGGGGAGCTGTTTTTT	NA	NA	TRBV2	TRBJ2-2	13
CASSPTGGFQPQHF	TGTGCCAGCAGCCCCACAGGGGGCTTTCAGCCCCAGCATTTT	NA	TRBD1	TRBV6-6	TRBJ1-5	14
CASSQDTGTAYGYTF	TGTGCCAGCAGCCAGGATACCGGGACAGCCTATGGCTACACCTTC	once	TRBD1	TRBV3-1/TRBV3-2	TRBJ1-2	15
CASSLMSPLQETQYF	TGTGCCAGCAGCTTGATGTCACCGCTCCAAGAGACCCAGTACTTC	NA	NA	TRBV5-4	TRBJ2-5	15
CASSSGQGYTDTQYF	TGCGCCAGCAGCTCGGGACAGGGATACACAGATACGCAGTATTTT	NA	TRBD1	TRBV5-1	TRBJ2-3	15
CASSPRGNYGYTF	TGTGCCAGCAGCCCGAGGGGGAACTATGGCTACACCTTC	NA	NA	TRBV7-3	TRBJ1-2	13
CASSSGSGGPNNEQFF	TGCGCCAGCAGCTCGGGAAGCGGGGGGCCGAACAATGAGCAGTTCTTC	NA	TRBD2	TRBV5-1	TRBJ2-1	16
CASSESWVRGRGNEKLFF	TGTGCCAGCAGTGAAAGTTGGGTGAGGGGACGGGGAAATGAAAAACTGTTTTTT	NA	NA	TRBV6-1	TRBJ1-4	18
CSVATGSGQETQYF	TGCAGCGTAGCGACAGGCAGCGGCCAAGAGACCCAGTACTTC	NA	NA	TRBV29-1	TRBJ2-5	14
CASKTGQLTEAFF	TGTGCCAGCAAAACCGGACAGCTCACTGAAGCTTTCTTT	NA	NA	TRBV2	TRBJ1-1	13
CASSPSQPGTQYF	TGTGCCAGCTCACCATCCCAGCCGGGGACCCAGTACTTC	NA	NA	TRBV18	TRBJ2-5	13
CASSLAQVNTEAFF	TGTGCCAGCAGCTTAGCTCAGGTGAACACTGAAGCTTTCTTT	few	NA	TRBV7-2	TRBJ1-1	14
CASREQGEKTGELFF	TGTGCCAGCCGAGAACAGGGGGAGAAGACCGGGGAGCTGTTTTTT	NA	TRBD1	TRBV6-4	TRBJ2-2	15
CASSFTNTHEKLFF	TGTGCCAGCAGTTTCACCAATACCCATGAAAAACTGTTTTTT	NA	NA	TRBV27	TRBJ1-4	14
CASSLRDTQYF	TGTGCCAGCAGTCTCAGGGATACGCAGTATTTT	NA	NA	TRBV6-5	TRBJ2-3	11
CASSASYEQYF	TGTGCCAGCAGCGCTAGCTACGAGCAGTACTTC	NA	NA	TRBV7-9	TRBJ2-7	11
CASSEAPWGDTQYF	TGTGCCAGCAGTGAGGCGCCGTGGGGAGATACGCAGTATTTT	NA	NA	TRBV2	TRBJ2-3	14
CASSPTGSTNSPLHF	TGTGCCAGCAGCCCAACGGGTTCAACCAATTCACCCCTCCACTTT	few	NA	TRBV7-9	TRBJ1-6	15
CASSLASGEIPQQFF	TGCGCCAGCAGCTTGGCCTCGGGGGAGATCCCTCAGCAGTTCTTC	few	NA	TRBV5-1	TRBJ2-1	15
CASSQDRFSNEQFF	TGTGCCAGCAGCCAAGACCGGTTTAGCAATGAGCAGTTCTTC	NA	NA	TRBV14	TRBJ2-1	14
CASSSSYEQYF	TGTGCCAGCAGTTCTAGCTACGAGCAGTACTTC	NA	NA	TRBV5-5	TRBJ2-7	11
CASSSRTGFTEAFF	TGTGCCAGCAGTTCCCGGACAGGGTTTACTGAAGCTTTCTTT	once	TRBD1	TRBV6-6	TRBJ1-1	14
CATSRDLNSYGYTF	TGTGCCACCAGCAGAGATCTGAATAGCTATGGCTACACCTTC	once	NA	TRBV15	TRBJ1-2	14
CASSFLGSRTEAFF	TGTGCCAGCAGCTTCCTCGGGTCCCGAACTGAAGCTTTCTTT	NA	NA	TRBV5-8	TRBJ1-1	14
CASSEAGGGYTSYNEQFF	TGTGCCAGCAGTGAAGCGGGAGGTGGATACACCTCCTACAATGAGCAGTTCTTC	NA	NA	TRBV6-1	TRBJ2-1	18
CASSPSQGGLGGELFF	TGTGCCAGCTCACCGTCGCAGGGAGGCCTCGGCGGGGAGCTGTTTTTT	NA	NA	TRBV18	TRBJ2-2	16
CASSLDLANEQYF	TGTGCCAGCAGCTTAGATCTCGCAAACGAGCAGTACTTC	NA	NA	TRBV11-2	TRBJ2-7	13
CASNVRGLARNEQFF	TGTGCCAGCAACGTCCGCGGGCTAGCCCGCAATGAGCAGTTCTTC	NA	NA	TRBV7-8	TRBJ2-1	15
CASSFWGSSFHQPQHF	TGTGCCAGCAGCTTTTGGGGCAGTTCGTTTCATCAGCCCCAGCATTTT	NA	NA	TRBV5-6	TRBJ1-5	16
CASSFLEGNEQFF	TGCGCCAGCAGCTTTTTGGAAGGGAATGAGCAGTTCTTC	NA	NA	TRBV5-1	TRBJ2-1	13
CASSLGQEQYF	TGTGCCAGCAGCTTAGGGCAGGAGCAGTACTTC	NA	NA	TRBV7-9	TRBJ2-7	11
CAWSLDRGGEQYF	TGTGCCTGGAGTCTGGACAGGGGCGGGGAGCAGTACTTC	NA	TRBD1	TRBV30	TRBJ2-7	13
CASSLGGTGRYEQYF	TGCGCCAGCAGCTTGGGTGGGACAGGGCGGTACGAGCAGTACTTC	NA	TRBD1	TRBV5-1	TRBJ2-7	15
CASSLFPSPDTQYF	TGTGCCAGCAGTTTGTTCCCGAGTCCAGATACGCAGTATTTT	NA	NA	TRBV6-5	TRBJ2-3	14
CASSQDYPAHYGYTF	TGCGCCAGCAGCCAAGATTACCCGGCTCACTATGGCTACACCTTC	NA	NA	TRBV4-1	TRBJ1-2	15